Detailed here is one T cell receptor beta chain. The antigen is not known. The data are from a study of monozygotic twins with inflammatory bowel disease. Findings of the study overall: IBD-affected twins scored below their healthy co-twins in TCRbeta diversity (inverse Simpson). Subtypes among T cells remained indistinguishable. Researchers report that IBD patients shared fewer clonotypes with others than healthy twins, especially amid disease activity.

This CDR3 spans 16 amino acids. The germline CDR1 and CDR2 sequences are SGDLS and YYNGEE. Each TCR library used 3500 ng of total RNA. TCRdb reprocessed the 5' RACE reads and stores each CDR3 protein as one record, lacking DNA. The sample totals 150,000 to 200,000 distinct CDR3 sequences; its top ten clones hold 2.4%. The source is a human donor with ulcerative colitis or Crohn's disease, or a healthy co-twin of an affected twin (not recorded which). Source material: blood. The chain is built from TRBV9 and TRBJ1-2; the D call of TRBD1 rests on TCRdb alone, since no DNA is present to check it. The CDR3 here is CASSAPLGHVSYGYTF.